This TCR beta chain was captured by sequencing in a study of naive and memory T cell subsets. Findings and caveats of the study: Each distinct alpha or beta sequence counts as one clonotype. Findings for naive and memory subsets could not be checked against ground truth.

Two oligonucleotides, mixed equimolar, formed the beta constant-region primer covering TRBC1 and TRBC2. Four rounds of PCR amplified the ligated cDNA using nested alpha and beta constant-region primers plus SP2. TCRdb reanalysed the UMI-ligation and nested PCR reads using MiXCR and keeps one entry per CDR3 protein. The table records about 5,400 distinct CDR3 sequences, roughly 7.3% of them present only once. In the case of this clonotype: Antigen unknown.

CD8 T cells were positively selected from what remained after CD4 positive selection. The source material was effector memory CD8+ T cells from blood. Specified subset: effector memory, CD45RA- CD27-. The sequence was obtained from a human donor in good health.

The CDR3 reads CASSYSRTGSTEAFF. Here the CDR3 DNA reads TGTGCCAGCAGTTACTCTCGGACAGGGTCCACTGAAGCTTTCTTT. The chain combines TRBV6-5 with TRBJ1-1; 8 bases line up with TRBD1. This CDR3 comprises 15 residues. From germline, CDR1 is MNHEY and CDR2 SVGAGI. The ends lost 0 bases at V and 4 bases at J; junction bases unmatched: 4.